What follows are 12 T cell receptor beta chains derived from one specimen sequenced in a study of early T cells in non-severe SARS-CoV-2 infection. A single record per CDR3 protein comes from TCRdb applying MiXCR to the 5' RACE reads. The sample has approximately 73,000 distinct CDR3 sequences, 13% seen once; the top ten hold around 1.1%. The sequencing input was whole blood. These receptors all come from an adult who was a healthcare worker with PCR-confirmed SARS-CoV-2 infection or an uninfected control (not recorded which).

The chain is built from TRBV20-1 and TRBJ1-2, with 10 bases identical to TRBD1. Germline V gene data show CDR1 as DFQATT and CDR2 as SNEGSKA (reference sequence). Trimming cost V 3 bases and J 5 bases; bases outside gene matches: 9. This CDR3 is 15 amino acids long. As DNA, the CDR3 is TGCAGTGCTAGCAGGGTCGGGACAGGGGTGTATGGCTACACCTTC. Translating gives CSASRVGTGVYGYTF.

This clonotype was counted only a few times. The chain employs TRBV28 and TRBJ2-6; D is unresolved. The germline V and J ends were trimmed by 6 bases and 1 base, with 4 bases remaining between them. CDR1 and CDR2 from the germline V gene are MDHEN and SYDVKM. The CDR3 sequence is 13 residues long. For the CDR3, the DNA is TGTGCCAGCAGACGTTCTGGGGCCAACGTCCTGACTTTC. This encodes CASRRSGANVLTF.

The rearrangement links TRBV6-6 to TRBJ1-4; D remains ambiguous. The CDR3 totals 16 residues. Per the germline V gene, CDR1 is MNHNY and CDR2 is SVGAGI (reference sequence). The germline V and J ends were trimmed by 0 bases and 1 base, with 9 bases remaining between them. The DNA of the CDR3 is TGTGCCAGCAGTTACTCCCTAGTTTTAACTAATGAAAAACTGTTTTTT. This codes for CASSYSLVLTNEKLFF.

This clonotype was seen more than once but under ten times. This rearrangement joins TRBV5-1 to TRBJ2-7; D not resolved. Germline-derived CDR1 and CDR2 are SGHRS and YFSETQ. The V gene lost 3 bases and the J gene lost 1 base, with 20 bases spanning the gap. CDR3 length: 17 amino acids. CDR3 protein: CASSSEKGPDLSYEQYF. As DNA, the CDR3 is TGCGCCAGCAGCTCCGAGAAAGGGCCCGATCTTTCCTACGAGCAGTACTTC. Filled out from reference TRBV5-1 and TRBJ2-7, the complete variable domain reads KAGVTQTPRYLIKTRGQQVTLSCSPISGHRSVSWYQQTPGQGLQFLFEYFSETQRNKGNFPGRFSGRQFSNSRSEMNVSTLELGDSALYLCASSSEKGPDLSYEQYFGPGTRLTVT.

The sample holds many counts of this clonotype. The chain is built from TRBV20-1 and TRBJ2-2; D tentatively reads TRBD1 or TRBD2 (6 bases each). Trimming stripped 7 bases from V and 0 bases from J, with 15 bases between. This CDR3 has 15 residues. Germline V gene sequence: CDR1 DFQATT, CDR2 SNEGSKA (reference sequence). The CDR3: CSVESGATNTGELFF. Here the CDR3 DNA reads TGCAGTGTCGAGTCGGGGGCCACGAACACCGGGGAGCTGTTTTTT.

This clonotype was seen repeatedly, ten times or more. The rearrangement uses TRBV29-1 and TRBJ2-1; 8 positions match TRBD2. The CDR3 covers 15 residues. Unmatched junction bases numbered 10, after V lost 1 base and J lost 8 bases. Germline CDR1 and CDR2: SQVTM and ANQGSEA. In DNA, the CDR3 is TGCAGCGTTGAAGCTACCGGGGGGGCCGTTTATGAGCAGTTCTTC. It translates to CSVEATGGAVYEQFF.

This chain links TRBV12-3 or TRBV12-4 with TRBJ1-1; D gene uncertain. This CDR3 has 12 residues. Trimming took off 5 bases at V and 4 bases at J, with 8 bases between the two ends. CDR3 protein: CASSRLSTEAFF. For the CDR3, the DNA is TGTGCCAGCAGTAGGTTGAGCACTGAAGCTTTCTTT.

The sample holds many counts of this clonotype. The rearrangement uses TRBV28 and TRBJ2-3; 8 nucleotides align to TRBD2. Germline V gene lookup returns CDR1 MDHEN and CDR2 SYDVKM. Trimming removed 6 bases from V and 2 bases from J; junction bases left unmatched: 19. The CDR3 is 19 residues long. Here the CDR3 DNA reads TGTGCCAGCAGCCTTTCGGATCCCCAGCGGGGGCTATTCACAGATACGCAGTATTTT. Translated, it gives CASSLSDPQRGLFTDTQYF.

V and J are TRBV27 and TRBJ2-7; TRBD1 aligns across 8 bases. The CDR3 has 13 residues. Unmatched junction bases numbered 8, after V lost 7 bases and J lost 6 bases. Germline V gives CDR1 MNHEY, CDR2 SMNVEV (reference sequence). The CDR3 nucleotides read TGTGCCAGCACCAAAGGACAGGGAGGCGAGCAGTACTTC. Encoded protein: CASTKGQGGEQYF.

The chain combines TRBV3-1 with TRBJ1-5; weak D call: TRBD1 (5 bases). This CDR3 has 14 residues. V lost 5 bases and J 2 bases, leaving 10 bases between the germline ends. Germline loops: CDR1 LGHDT, CDR2 YNNKEL (reference sequence). The CDR3 loop reads CASSSAGGNQPQHF. The CDR3 DNA follows: TGTGCCAGCAGCTCCGCGGGGGGCAATCAGCCCCAGCATTTT. The whole variable domain, filled in from reference TRBV3-1 and TRBJ1-5, reads DTAVSQTPKYLVTQMGNDKSIKCEQNLGHDTMYWYKQDSKKFLKIMFSYNNKELIINETVPNRFSPKSPDKAHLNLHINSLELGDSAVYFCASSSAGGNQPQHFGDGTRLSIL.

The rearrangement links TRBV13 to TRBJ2-7, with unresolved D. Germline V CDR1 and CDR2: PRHDT, FYEKMQ (reference sequence). The CDR3 consists of 13 residues. The germline V and J ends were trimmed by 4 bases and 1 base, with 8 bases remaining between them. CDR3 sequence reads: CASSSGRSYEQYF. In DNA form, the CDR3 reads TGTGCCAGCAGCTCCGGCAGGTCCTACGAGCAGTACTTC.

The chain couples TRBV6-6 to TRBJ2-1; D uncertain. Trimming took 2 bases from V and 7 from J, leaving 9 bases between them. Per the germline V gene, CDR1 is MNHNY and CDR2 is SVGAGI (reference sequence). This CDR3 has 13 amino acids. CDR3 sequence: CASSYPQVNEQFF. In DNA form, the CDR3 reads TGTGCCAGCAGTTACCCGCAGGTAAATGAGCAGTTCTTC.